This T cell receptor (beta chain) was recovered during a study of blood T cell repertoires in COVID-19 (dated by TCRdb to the early 2020s). Concerning the study at large: The collaborator samples originated in the United States, Italy and Spain and spanned the acute and convalescent phases of COVID-19. The prospective study material was composed of cDNA or gDNA derived from T cells, B-cell-depleted T cells, or PBMCs. Deeply sampled blood TCRbeta repertoires from subjects exposed to, actively infected with, or recovered from COVID-19 were included in the dataset. The repertoires were made available in a free public database intended to serve as a resource for research on the immune response to SARS-CoV-2. Samples were obtained from the ongoing ImmuneRACE study (first 160 participants) and from 950 to 1,500 subjects provided by 6 global collaborators. A de-identified subject ID, COVID-19 status, age in years and sex were almost always included in the sample metadata. HLA class I and class II types, where available, came from metadata supplied by the sample provider rather than from assay-based typing. What the authors observed across the whole study: The quantity of clinical and demographic metadata differed by source and by participant and was supplied without curation.

Whole blood was collected in K2EDTA tubes by collaborating institutions according to the institutions' own protocols. For TCRbeta analysis, collaborators shipped samples as frozen whole blood, isolated PBMCs, or DNA extracted from either of those sample types. TCRbeta CDR3 regions were amplified from genomic DNA by means of the immunoSEQ Assay, a bias-controlled multiplex PCR. The authors' pipeline ran thus. The number of nucleated cells in each sample was estimated from the amplification of reference gene primers within the assay. Sequence reads were collapsed and filtered to measure the absolute abundance of every unique TCRbeta CDR3 rearrangement. For each sample, productive Simpson clonality was calculated as the square root of Simpson's diversity index across productive rearrangements. Entries here come from immuneACCESS through TCRdb and include only in-frame sequences with V and J called. Some clones fail to appear in such tables; in the studies checked, an unresolved V gene covers under half of the shortfall, and the cause of the remainder is unknown. That table gives V, J and clone size, and the DNA gave D and trimming. The sample table holds roughly 190,000 clones, of which more than 85% were seen once. The ten largest make up 1.1% of the sample.

CDR1 MNHEY and CDR2 SVGEGT are derived from the germline V gene. V gives up 5 bases and J gives up 0 bases, and the segment between their germline ends measures 8 bases. The CDR3 runs 13 amino acids, cysteine and phenylalanine included. Kept here is only the CDR3 DNA, which spans 39 bases and is read in frame from base 1. A remark on this clone: Its antigen specificity is not known. One base away there is no much larger clone; base qualities are not given.

The TCR originated in a man aged 25 to 40 with acute or convalescent COVID-19. This sequence uses TRBV6-2 or TRBV6-3 and TRBJ2-7; the D segment could be TRBD2, given 5 matching bases. The sequencing input was peripheral blood. The CDR3 protein sequence reads: CASSLGLSYEQYF. The base sequence is TGTGCCAGCAGTCTTGGACTCTCCTACGAGCAGTACTTC.